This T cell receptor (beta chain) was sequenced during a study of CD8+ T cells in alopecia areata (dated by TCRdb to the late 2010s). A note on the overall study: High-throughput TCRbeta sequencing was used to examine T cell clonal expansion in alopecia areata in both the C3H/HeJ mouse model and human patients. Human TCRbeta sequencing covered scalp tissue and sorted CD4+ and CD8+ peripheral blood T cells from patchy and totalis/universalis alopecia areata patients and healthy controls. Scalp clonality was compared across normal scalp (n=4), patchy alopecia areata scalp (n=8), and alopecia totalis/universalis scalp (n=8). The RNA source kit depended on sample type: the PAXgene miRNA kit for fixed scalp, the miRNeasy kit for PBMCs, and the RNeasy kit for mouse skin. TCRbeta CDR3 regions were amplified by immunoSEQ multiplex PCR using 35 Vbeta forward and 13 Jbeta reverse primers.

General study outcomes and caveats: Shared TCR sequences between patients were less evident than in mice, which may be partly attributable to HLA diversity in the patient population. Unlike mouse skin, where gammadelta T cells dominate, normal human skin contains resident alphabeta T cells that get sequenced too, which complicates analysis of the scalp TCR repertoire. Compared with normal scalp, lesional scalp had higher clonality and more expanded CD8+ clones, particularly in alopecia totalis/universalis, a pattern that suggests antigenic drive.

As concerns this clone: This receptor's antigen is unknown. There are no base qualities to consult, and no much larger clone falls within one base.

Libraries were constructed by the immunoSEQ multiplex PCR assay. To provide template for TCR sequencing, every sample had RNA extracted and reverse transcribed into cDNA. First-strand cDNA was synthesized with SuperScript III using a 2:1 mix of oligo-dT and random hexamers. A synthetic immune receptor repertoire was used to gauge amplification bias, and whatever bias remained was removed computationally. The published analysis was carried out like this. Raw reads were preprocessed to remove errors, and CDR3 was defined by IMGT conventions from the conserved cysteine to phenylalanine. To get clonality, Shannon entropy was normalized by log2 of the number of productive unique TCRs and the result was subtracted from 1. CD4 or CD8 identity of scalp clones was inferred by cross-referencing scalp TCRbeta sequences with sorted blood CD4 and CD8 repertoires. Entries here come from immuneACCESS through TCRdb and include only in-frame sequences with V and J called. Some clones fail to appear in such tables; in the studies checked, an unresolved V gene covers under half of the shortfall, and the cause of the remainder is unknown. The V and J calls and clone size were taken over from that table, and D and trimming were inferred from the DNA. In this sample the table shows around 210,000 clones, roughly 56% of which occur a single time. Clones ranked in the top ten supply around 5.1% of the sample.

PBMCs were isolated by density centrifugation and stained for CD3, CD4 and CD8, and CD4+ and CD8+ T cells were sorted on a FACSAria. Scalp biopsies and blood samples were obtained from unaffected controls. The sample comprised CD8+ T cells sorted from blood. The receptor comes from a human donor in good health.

For the CDR3, the sequence is CAWSRLQGGGYGYTF. The DNA reads TGTGCCTGGAGTAGGTTGCAGGGGGGAGGCTATGGCTACACCTTC. In this chain, TRBV30 is recombined with TRBJ1-2, with 7 junctional bases fitting TRBD1. V has 2 bases trimmed and J has 4 bases trimmed; junction bases matching no gene number 10. The CDR3 has 15 amino acids, counting the end cysteine and phenylalanine. Only CDR3 DNA remains: 45 bases, in frame from the first base. Per the germline V gene (reference sequence), GTSNPN is the CDR1 and SVGIG is the CDR2. Reference TRBV30 and TRBJ1-2 proteins supply the regions before and after the CDR3; the full variable domain is: SQTIHQWPATLVQPVGSPLSLECTVEGTSNPNLYWYRQAAGRGLQLLFYSVGIGQISSEVPQNLSASRPQDRQFILSSKKLLLSDSGFYLCAWSRLQGGGYGYTFGSGTRLTVV.